This T cell receptor beta chain was sequenced in a study of shared clonotypes between healthy human individuals (TCRdb year 2020). Regarding the complete study: The cohort included three men and a couple of women between 18 and 49 years of age. Different laboratories and diverse techniques were used to prepare libraries and sequence TCR repertoires, to increase sequencing depth and limit assay-specific biases. The study deeply sequenced blood TCR repertoires of five healthy adults to estimate repertoire size and the extent of clonotype sharing between individuals. For each donor, three plates each were used for CD4 naive and CD4 memory, two plates were used for CD8 naive, and one plate was used for CD8 memory. Between about 0.8 and 9 billion PBMCs per donor were obtained by leukapheresis.

Using the deep immunoSEQ assay, multiplex PCR amplified TCR CDR3 regions from genomic DNA. Genomic DNA extracted from each cell subset was distributed evenly over all wells of several immunoSEQ 96-well plates, and each plate served as one replicate. For sorted subsets, around 200 ng genomic DNA, equal to tens of thousands of T cell genomes, was loaded into each replicate PCR. The purified libraries were quantified using a Qubit 3.0 fluorometer, sized with a Bioanalyzer 2100, and then quantified again using the KAPA Library Quantification kit. A separate single-read 150-cycle Illumina NextSeq 550 flow cell was used to sequence each immunoSEQ 96-well plate. The original pipeline was this. Because only junctional sequences without quality scores were contained in the immunoSEQ output, filtering matching that applied to full-length reads could not be performed. To assign V/J genes and CDR3, sequences were annotated using PyIR, a Python wrapper for IgBLAST v1.9, with IMGT germline references. Reads were removed for weak V/J assignments (E-value above 1e-6), missing CDR3, stop codons, out-of-frame junctions, or ambiguous translated residues. V3J clonotypes were defined as sequences sharing an identical inferred V gene, J gene, and CDR3 amino acid sequence. To compute the percentage overlap between repertoires, the number of shared unique clonotypes was divided by the size of the smaller repertoire. Richness of each repertoire was evaluated using RTK rarefaction, the Chao1 estimator, and Recon v2.1 estimates of unobserved clonotypes. OLGA was used to compute generation probabilities for all TCRbeta clonotypes that the gDNA method yielded from several donors. TCRdb obtained this table from immuneACCESS and retained in-frame rearrangements with V and J assigned. These tables miss some clones; where compared with another copy, unresolved V genes account for less than half of the shortfall, and the remainder is unexplained. V and J calls and clone size are copied from that table; D and trimming were computed from the DNA. This sample holds almost 700,000 clones; about 90% were observed only once. Of the sample, about 24% falls within the top ten clones.

CD8 naive samples were CD45RO-negative cells positively selected for CCR7, giving a CD45RA+CCR7+ population that excluded TemRA cells. The donors were healthy, HIV-negative adults who had no recently reported acute infections or vaccinations. Every donor was a Caucasian adult living in Nashville, Tennessee, USA. Blood was obtained by leukapheresis, after which PBMCs were separated by Ficoll-Histopaque density gradient centrifugation and cryopreserved in liquid nitrogen vapor phase. Analytical flow cytometry was used to check the purity and quantity of each magnetically sorted T cell population. Genomic DNA was isolated from each sorted fraction and quantified by UV absorbance on a Nanodrop 2000c. A note on this clone: No antigen is known for it. No per-base quality is available; no much larger clone lies one base away.

V lost 0 bases and J lost 0 bases; the stretch between them is 6 bases long. According to the germline V gene (reference sequence), CDR1 reads PRHDT and CDR2 reads FYEKMQ. The CDR3 numbers 14 residues from cysteine through phenylalanine. Only the CDR3 DNA stays, 42 bases, in frame from base 1. Summary of the overall study and its limitations: Pairwise subsampling led to the expectation that sequencing depth would affect the degree of clonotype sharing among donors. Because the study included only a small number of donors, the genetic and exposure-history diversity represented was limited. Even with the large sequencing depth, rarefaction of the sorted-subset datasets indicated that sequencing was incomplete. Estimated clonotype richness was generally larger for naive than for memory subsets. Compared with non-shared clonotypes, the clonotypes found in all four sorted-subset donors had higher generation probabilities. Sampling was restricted to blood, and TCR repertoires in tissues likely differ from the TCR repertoires found in blood. When several donors were compared, the shared fraction of clonotypes was roughly 5% for naive CD4, approximately 3.5% for naive CD8, about 2.4% for memory CD4, and around 0.4% for memory CD8.

The clonotype was recovered from a man aged 25-45 years in good health. The rearranged chain carries TRBV13 and TRBJ2-7, with no reliable assignment of the D segment. Sequencing was carried out using naive CD8+ T cells sorted from blood. Explained via the paper, the cell subset or site label denotes: CD45RA+CCR7+. The nucleotide sequence reads TGTGCCAGCAGCTTAGGCCTGGGCTCCTACGAGCAGTACTTC. Its product reads: CASSLGLGSYEQYF.